Shown below are 30 T cell receptor beta chains from a single sample sequenced in a study of control samples from healthy donors and cancer patients. Measured with immunoSEQ multiplex PCR; TCRdb has only the in-frame clones, and not every one. The sample has approximately 63,000 clones, approximately 85% seen once. Source material: blood. Source of these receptors: a man aged 40-49 years in good health.

The rearrangement joins TRBV11-3 to TRBJ2-2; D is ambiguous. The germline V and J ends were trimmed by 4 bases and 3 bases, with 3 bases remaining between them. Looked up from germline, CDR1 is SGHNT and CDR2 is YENEEA. The CDR3 consists of 12 residues. The CDR3 is CASSSYTGELFF. The CDR3 DNA sequence: TGTGCCAGCAGCTCCTACACCGGGGAGCTGTTTTTT.

The genes are TRBV5-4 and TRBJ2-5; 8 nucleotides align to TRBD2. Trimming cost V 6 bases and J 5 bases; bases outside gene matches: 9. The CDR3 consists of 14 residues. CDR1 and CDR2 from the germline V gene are SGHNT and YYREEE (reference sequence). DNA of the CDR3: TGTGCCAGCACCGGTGCGGGGGGCGGCGAGACCCAGTACTTC. Its protein is CASTGAGGGETQYF.

By sample fraction, this clone is medium-sized. The chain links TRBV5-6 to TRBJ1-3, with 8 bases fitting TRBD1. In germline, CDR1 is SGHDT, CDR2 YYEEEE. V lost 2 bases and J lost 4; bases outside the gene matches: 8. The CDR3 totals 16 residues. CDR3 nucleotides: TGTGCCAGCAGCTTATCCAGGGGGCAGGCGGGAAACACCATATATTTT. Residues: CASSLSRGQAGNTIYF.

The rearrangement uses TRBV29-1 and TRBJ1-1; 9 positions match TRBD1. CDR1 and CDR2 from the germline V gene are SQVTM and ANQGSEA. V trimming: 4 bases; J trimming: 0 bases; junction bases outside the gene matches: 3. The CDR3 is 14 residues long. The CDR3, as DNA: TGCAGCGTTGCACAGGGGGCGATGAACACTGAAGCTTTCTTT. Protein: CSVAQGAMNTEAFF. Filled out from reference TRBV29-1 and TRBJ1-1, the complete variable domain reads SAVISQKPSRDICQRGTSLTIQCQVDSQVTMMFWYRQQPGQSLTLIATANQGSEATYESGFVIDKFPISRPNLTFSTLTVSNMSPEDSSIYLCSVAQGAMNTEAFFGQGTRLTVV.

This clone has a handful of counts. The chain carries TRBV28 and TRBJ2-5; D not certain. Germline CDR1 MDHEN, CDR2 SYDVKM. V lost 3 bases and J lost 4, with 6 bases in between. The CDR3 totals 12 residues. The CDR3 is CASSFRRETQYF. CDR3 bases: TGTGCCAGCAGTTTTCGGCGAGAGACCCAGTACTTC.

This sequence joins TRBV19 and TRBJ1-5; no clear D gene. Per the germline V gene, CDR1 is LNHDA and CDR2 is SQIVND (reference sequence). The V gene lost 2 bases and the J gene lost 4 bases, with 12 bases spanning the gap. This CDR3 is built from 15 residues. The DNA for the CDR3 is TGTGCCAGTAGTATAAGTTCCGGTTATAATCAGCCCCAGCATTTT. Protein: CASSISSGYNQPQHF.

V gene TRBV19 combines with J gene TRBJ2-3; D is perhaps TRBD2 (6 bases). CDR1 is LNHDA, CDR2 SQIVND, per germline (reference sequence). The CDR3 is 13 amino acids. Between the trimmed V and J ends, which lost 6 bases and 4 bases, there was a span of 11 bases. The CDR3 region is CASSPWRADTQYF. In DNA, the CDR3 is TGTGCCAGTAGCCCCTGGAGGGCAGATACGCAGTATTTT.

The chain uses TRBV29-1 and TRBJ2-5; 12 nucleotides line up with TRBD2. The CDR3 spans 17 residues. Losses at the gene ends were 3 bases for V and 0 bases for J; bases not matched to a gene: 8. Germline CDR1 and CDR2: SQVTM and ANQGSEA. CDR3 region: CSVEPGLAGGYQETQYF. The CDR3, as DNA: TGCAGCGTTGAGCCGGGACTAGCGGGTGGGTACCAAGAGACCCAGTACTTC.

V and J are TRBV5-6 and TRBJ1-1, with a possible D match to TRBD1 (5 bases). With 4 bases removed from V and 2 bases from J, the gap between germline ends came to 12 bases. Germline values: CDR1 SGHDT, CDR2 YYEEEE. This CDR3 comprises 14 residues. CDR3 nucleotides: TGTGCCAGCAGCCACCGGGGGAGCAACACTGAAGCTTTCTTT. Translating gives CASSHRGSNTEAFF.

V and J are TRBV19 and TRBJ2-3, with D perhaps TRBD2 (6 bases). CDR3 size: 16 residues. Trimming took off 1 base at V and 9 bases at J, with 20 bases between the two ends. Per germline, CDR1 LNHDA and CDR2 SQIVND (reference sequence). As DNA, the CDR3 is TGTGCCAGTAGTATAGCTAGAAGCGGAGGGGCCACAACGCAGTATTTT. This encodes CASSIARSGGATTQYF.

The chain uses TRBV12-3 or TRBV12-4 and TRBJ1-2; maybe TRBD1 (5 bases). The V and J ends lost 2 bases and 10 bases respectively, with 14 bases between them. The CDR3 extends over 13 amino acids. CDR3 sequence reads: CASSLRGNDLYTF. The DNA of the CDR3 is TGTGCCAGCAGTTTACGGGGGAACGACCTCTACACCTTC.

The chain couples TRBV7-3 to TRBJ2-7; 11 positions agree with TRBD2. The CDR3 totals 17 residues. V dropped 2 bases and J dropped 3; count of bases not matched to a gene: 9. The germline V gene encodes CDR1 SGHTA and CDR2 FQGTGA. The CDR3 spells CASSLQLAGVGNYEQYF. The DNA for the CDR3 is TGTGCCAGCAGCTTACAACTAGCGGGAGTAGGGAACTACGAGCAGTACTTC.

The chain recombines TRBV11-3 with TRBJ2-1; TRBD1 is a possible D gene (7 bases). V was trimmed by 5 bases and J by 7 bases, leaving 9 bases between them. Germline CDR1 and CDR2: SGHNT and YENEEA. The CDR3 is 12 residues long. CDR3 loop: CASSPGGNEQFF. The CDR3 bases are TGTGCCAGCAGCCCAGGGGGGAATGAGCAGTTCTTC.

The chain joins TRBV30 to TRBJ1-3, with 9 bases fitting TRBD1. The CDR3 loop spans 16 amino acids. Germline V gene data show CDR1 as GTSNPN and CDR2 as SVGIG (reference sequence). The V and J ends lost 3 bases and 0 bases, in that order; junction bases with no gene match: 6. The CDR3 loop reads CAWSEQGAYSGNTIYF. CDR3 DNA sequence: TGTGCCTGGAGCGAACAGGGGGCGTACTCTGGAAACACCATATATTTT.

CDR3 sequence (DNA): TGTGCCAGCAGCCATACTAGCGGGAGTGGGTACAATGAGCAGTTCTTC. Translated: CASSHTSGSGYNEQFF. The chain is built from TRBV4-2 and TRBJ2-1; TRBD2 matches at 11 bases. Looked up from germline, CDR1 is LGHNA and CDR2 is YNFKEQ. V lost 3 bases to trimming and J lost 4 bases; unmatched junction nucleotides: 5. The CDR3 spans 16 residues.

The CDR3 DNA follows: TGTGCCAGCAGTATCAACTCTGGGGCCAACGTCCTGACTTTC. This encodes CASSINSGANVLTF. The chain has TRBV6-4 and TRBJ2-6; D unclear. V gave up 5 bases and J gave up 0 bases, with 5 bases separating them. This CDR3 contains 14 residues. Germline V gene sequence: CDR1 MRHNA, CDR2 SNTAGT.

The genes are TRBV5-4 and TRBJ2-1; a weak D match, TRBD2 (6 bases). The V gene's germline CDR1 is SGHNT and CDR2 YYREEE (reference sequence). Trimming removed 3 bases from V and 0 bases from J, with 10 bases in between. The CDR3 runs 15 residues. As DNA, the CDR3 is TGTGCCAGCAGCTGGGACTTGAGCTCCTACAATGAGCAGTTCTTC. Amino acids: CASSWDLSSYNEQFF.

This chain uses TRBV4-1 with TRBJ2-1; no firm D call. This CDR3 is built from 13 residues. The germline V gene has CDR1 MGHRA and CDR2 YSYEKL. V was trimmed by 1 base and J by 5 bases, leaving 6 bases between them. CDR3 nucleotide sequence: TGCGCCAGCAGCCAAGCCCGGGACAATGAGCAGTTCTTC. It is translated as CASSQARDNEQFF.

The J gene is TRBJ2-7, the V gene TRBV7-2, with TRBD1 matching 8 bases. V lost 3 bases, J lost 6 bases, and 4 bases stayed unmatched. This CDR3 comprises 13 residues. CDR1 is SGHTA and CDR2 is FQGNSA in the germline V gene. The CDR3 DNA follows: TGTGCCAGCAGCTTCCCGGACAGGGCCGAGCAGTACTTC. Residues: CASSFPDRAEQYF.

The chain has TRBV3-1 (or the pseudogene TRBV3-2) and TRBJ2-7; D unresolved. Looked up from germline, CDR1 is LGHDT and CDR2 is YNNKEL (reference sequence). The V end was cut by 3 bases, the J end by 2 bases, with 11 bases between. The CDR3 totals 14 residues. CDR3 in amino acids: CASSHSPQAYEQYF. In DNA, the CDR3 is TGTGCCAGCAGCCATTCCCCCCAGGCCTACGAGCAGTACTTC.

The chain carries TRBV27 and TRBJ1-6; possible D gene TRBD1, 5 bases. The ends were cut back, 6 bases at V and 6 bases at J, with 21 bases in the middle. Germline V gene lookup returns CDR1 MNHEY and CDR2 SMNVEV (reference sequence). The CDR3 is 17 residues long. The CDR3 nucleotides read TGTGCCAGCAGCCGAGAGCGGGGACGATCAAGTAATTCACCCCTCCACTTT. Amino acids: CASSRERGRSSNSPLHF.

The rearrangement uses TRBV28 and TRBJ1-2, with 7 bases that match TRBD1. The trim removed 0 bases at V and 4 bases at J, leaving 5 bases unmatched. CDR1 and CDR2 from the germline V gene are MDHEN and SYDVKM. This CDR3 comprises 15 residues. CDR3 sequence: CASSLWTGWAYGYTF. The CDR3 DNA reads as TGTGCCAGCAGTTTATGGACAGGGTGGGCCTATGGCTACACCTTC.

The chain's CDR3 is CASCRTSGTNEQYF. The CDR3 nucleotides read TGTGCCAGCTGTCGTACTAGCGGGACTAACGAGCAGTACTTC. The V and J genes are TRBV28 and TRBJ2-7, with 10 bases matching TRBD2. The germline V gene encodes CDR1 MDHEN and CDR2 SYDVKM. This CDR3 region has 14 residues. V was pared by 8 bases and J by 5 bases, with 9 bases of the junction left unmatched. Full variable domain (outside the CDR3, taken from reference TRBV28 and TRBJ2-7): DVKVTQSSRYLVKRTGEKVFLECVQDMDHENMFWYRQDPGLGLRLIYFSYDVKMKEKGDIPEGYSVSREKKERFSLILESASTNQTSMYLCASCRTSGTNEQYFGPGTRLTVT.

The chain joins TRBV6-4 to TRBJ2-3; no clear D. Trimming pared 2 bases from V and 2 bases from J, leaving 2 bases between. Germline loops: CDR1 MRHNA, CDR2 SNTAGT. The CDR3 has 12 amino acids. The CDR3 loop is CASSDPTDTQYF. The CDR3, as DNA: TGTGCCAGCAGTGACCCCACAGATACGCAGTATTTT.

The chain joins TRBV5-1 to TRBJ2-7; 8 bases match TRBD1. The CDR3 runs to 14 residues. From germline, CDR1 is SGHRS and CDR2 YFSETQ. V was pared by 0 bases and J by 6 bases, with 5 bases of the junction left unmatched. The DNA for the CDR3 is TGCGCCAGCAGCTTGGGGACAGGGAGGCTCGAGCAGTACTTC. Its protein product is CASSLGTGRLEQYF.

This chain connects TRBV4-3 to TRBJ2-1; possible D gene TRBD1, 6 bases. The CDR3 is made up of 17 amino acids. Germline CDR1 and CDR2: LGHNA and YSLEER. Trimming pared 4 bases from V and 0 bases from J, leaving 16 bases between. CDR3 DNA sequence: TGCGCCAGCAGCCCATACAGGGTTGGAAACTCCTACAATGAGCAGTTCTTC. This gives the protein CASSPYRVGNSYNEQFF.

The chain uses TRBV28 and TRBJ2-1; D uncertain. Germline lookup yields CDR1 MDHEN and CDR2 SYDVKM. Trimming stripped 6 bases from V and 7 bases from J, with 10 bases between. The CDR3 is 12 amino acids. The CDR3 DNA is TGTGCCAGCAGCCGGCAAGGGAATGAGCAGTTCTTC. As protein: CASSRQGNEQFF.

The genes are TRBV4-3 and TRBJ2-7, with 8 bases aligning to TRBD1. CDR1 is LGHNA and CDR2 is YSLEER in the germline V gene. J lost 7 bases, V lost 1 base, and 3 bases had no gene match. The CDR3 sequence is 13 residues long. Here the CDR3 DNA reads TGCGCCAGCAGCCAAGGACAGGGGCGGGAGCAGTACTTC. This codes for CASSQGQGREQYF.

This chain joins TRBV7-9 and TRBJ1-2; 8 bases align to TRBD1. There are 15 residues in the CDR3. Germline assignment: CDR1 SEHNR and CDR2 FQNEAQ (reference sequence). V shed 3 bases, J shed 2 bases, and the junction held 5 bases outside the gene matches. The CDR3 coding sequence is TGTGCCAGCAGCTTCGGACAGGGAGGAAACTATGGCTACACCTTC. This encodes CASSFGQGGNYGYTF. Drawing the rest from reference TRBV7-9 and TRBJ1-2, the complete variable domain is DTGVSQNPRHKITKRGQNVTFRCDPISEHNRLYWYRQTLGQGPEFLTYFQNEAQLEKSRLLSDRFSAERPKGSFSTLEIQRTEQGDSAMYLCASSFGQGGNYGYTFGSGTRLTVV.

V usage is TRBV7-3 and J usage is TRBJ1-1; D is unclear. Germline V gene sequence: CDR1 SGHTA, CDR2 FQGTGA. V lost 5 bases, J lost 1 base, and 14 bases lay in between. CDR3 length equals 15 residues. CDR3 in DNA: TGTGCCAGCAGCCCCCCTTCCACGGGGAACACTGAAGCTTTCTTT. It translates to CASSPPSTGNTEAFF.